This T cell receptor beta chain came from a study of T cell repertoires in cytomegalovirus infection. At the level of the study: Selection of CMV epitopes for the study included recently identified HLA-C-restricted and well-studied HLA-B-restricted ones. Public TCR beta signatures indicated both CMV infection and matching HLA type.

Via MiXCR, TCRdb re-called the reads, giving one row per CDR3 protein. This sample has 640,000 or so distinct CDR3 sequences; roughly a third occur once, and the top ten carry about 18%. Whole-study results and caveats: The response measured ex vivo was dominated by TCR beta clonotypes (HLA-C-restricted and CMV-specific).

Of note for this clonotype: Its antigen remains unknown.

The germline CDR1 and CDR2 sequences are DFQATT and SNEGSKA (reference sequence). Trimming shortened V by 4 bases and J by 4 bases, and 11 bases separated the two germline ends. CDR3 length equals 13 residues. This sample comprised cultured PBMCs, obtained from culture after CMV antigen stimulation. The TCR comes from a human donor in good health (CMV status not recorded). Some clones in this sample may be carry-over from other donors' samples. The chain combines TRBV20-1 with TRBJ1-5; D is unclear. The CDR3 bases are TGCAGTGCTATGGGTTCCCCTAATCAGCCCCAGCATTTT. This codes for CSAMGSPNQPQHF.